These 10 T cell receptor beta chains came from one sample sequenced in a study of early T cells in non-severe SARS-CoV-2 infection. MiXCR, run by TCRdb on the 5' RACE reads, gives a single entry per CDR3 protein. Among tens of thousands of distinct CDR3 sequences listed, roughly 12% were seen once. The sequencing used whole blood, collected at baseline. These receptors were obtained from an adult who was a healthcare worker with PCR-confirmed SARS-CoV-2 infection or an uninfected control (not recorded which).

This clonotype came up many times. The V and J genes are TRBV6-2 or TRBV6-3 and TRBJ1-1; TRBD1 might be the D (5 bases). Germline V lookup: CDR1 MNHEY, CDR2 SVGEGT. V gave up 6 bases and J gave up 0 bases, with 14 bases separating them. CDR3 length: 15 amino acids. CDR3 coding DNA: TGTGCCAGCAGGGCTTCGGGACTCCTGAACACTGAAGCTTTCTTT. Translating gives CASRASGLLNTEAFF.

The sample holds a few counts of this clonotype. The chain uses TRBV7-2 and TRBJ1-6, with unresolved D. Germline V CDR1 and CDR2: SGHTA, FQGNSA. Trimming pared 2 bases from V and 8 bases from J, leaving 19 bases between. There are 17 residues in the CDR3. The CDR3 protein is CASSLLLREGLYSPLHF. DNA for the CDR3: TGTGCCAGCAGCTTACTTCTCCGCGAGGGTTTGTATTCACCCCTCCACTTT.

Many counts were recorded for this clonotype. V is TRBV25-1 and J is TRBJ2-5; 8 bases line up with TRBD2. Germline CDR1 and CDR2: MGHDK and SYGVNS. The V gene end was trimmed by 0 bases and the J gene end by 4 bases; junction bases not matched to a gene: 7. CDR3 length equals 16 residues. CDR3 in amino acids: CASSEYTGGARETQYF. For the CDR3, the DNA is TGTGCCAGCAGTGAATATACGGGAGGGGCCAGAGAGACCCAGTACTTC.

This clonotype has a count of ten or more. This rearrangement joins TRBV27 to TRBJ1-1, with D unresolved. Trimming removed 2 bases from V and 3 bases from J, with 10 bases in between. Germline-derived CDR1 and CDR2 are MNHEY and SMNVEV (reference sequence). CDR3 size: 14 residues. CDR3 protein: CASSLRVLDTEAFF. The CDR3 bases are TGTGCCAGCAGTTTAAGGGTCTTGGACACTGAAGCTTTCTTT.

The CDR3 here is CASSSSGGSYNEQFF. The CDR3 bases are TGTGCCAGCAGTTCTAGCGGGGGGTCCTACAATGAGCAGTTCTTC. This rearrangement joins TRBV6-2 or TRBV6-3 to TRBJ2-1; 11 bases line up with TRBD2. The V gene's germline CDR1 is MNHEY and CDR2 SVGEGT. With V trimmed by 4 bases and J by 1 base, 0 bases remained unmatched. CDR3 length equals 15 residues.

This clonotype was counted at least ten times. V usage is TRBV28 and J usage is TRBJ1-6, with a possible D match to TRBD1 (6 bases). Germline CDR1 is MDHEN and CDR2 is SYDVKM. The CDR3 extends over 16 amino acids. The V and J ends lost 5 bases and 8 bases respectively, with 19 bases between them. The CDR3 reads CASSTLRRGLDSPLHF. Written as DNA, the CDR3 is TGTGCCAGCAGTACTCTAAGGAGGGGGTTGGATTCACCCCTCCACTTT.

This clonotype was observed at least ten times. The CDR3 reads CASSPPIGEAFF. CDR3 nucleotide sequence: TGTGCCAGCAGCCCTCCGATCGGTGAAGCTTTCTTT. This rearrangement joins TRBV7-9 to TRBJ1-1, with D unresolved. V shed 5 bases and J shed 7 bases, with 11 bases lying between them. The germline gives CDR1 SEHNR, CDR2 FQNEAQ (reference sequence). CDR3 size: 12 residues.

J is TRBJ2-5 and V is TRBV24-1; tentative D call: TRBD2 (5 bases). This CDR3 is built from 14 residues. Trimming cost V 1 base and J 5 bases, with 10 bases left between them. The germline gives CDR1 KGHDR, CDR2 SFDVKD. CDR3 amino acids: CATSDLGGSETQYF. The CDR3 DNA follows: TGTGCCACCAGTGATTTAGGAGGATCGGAGACCCAGTACTTC.

This clonotype was seen ten or more times. The chain links TRBV5-4 to TRBJ2-1; no definite D call. The CDR3 consists of 13 residues. The ends were cut back, 0 bases at V and 4 bases at J, with 5 bases in the middle. The germline V gene encodes CDR1 SGHNT and CDR2 YYREEE (reference sequence). The CDR3 nucleotides are TGTGCCAGCAGCTTGGCCAGATACAATGAGCAGTTCTTC. Its protein product is CASSLARYNEQFF.

The V gene is TRBV11-2, the J gene TRBJ2-7; TRBD2 agrees at 10 bases. CDR1 is SGHAT, CDR2 FQNNGV, per germline. V was clipped by 7 bases and J by 5 bases; unmatched bases: 11. The CDR3 sequence is 15 residues long. The CDR3 region has the DNA TGTGCCAGCACCCGAACTAGCGGGATGATCCACGAGCAGTACTTC. Protein: CASTRTSGMIHEQYF. The whole variable domain, remainder taken from reference TRBV11-2 and TRBJ2-7, is EAGVAQSPRYKIIEKRQSVAFWCNPISGHATLYWYQQILGQGPKLLIQFQNNGVVDDSQLPKDRFSAERLKGVDSTLKIQPAKLEDSAVYLCASTRTSGMIHEQYFGPGTRLTVT.